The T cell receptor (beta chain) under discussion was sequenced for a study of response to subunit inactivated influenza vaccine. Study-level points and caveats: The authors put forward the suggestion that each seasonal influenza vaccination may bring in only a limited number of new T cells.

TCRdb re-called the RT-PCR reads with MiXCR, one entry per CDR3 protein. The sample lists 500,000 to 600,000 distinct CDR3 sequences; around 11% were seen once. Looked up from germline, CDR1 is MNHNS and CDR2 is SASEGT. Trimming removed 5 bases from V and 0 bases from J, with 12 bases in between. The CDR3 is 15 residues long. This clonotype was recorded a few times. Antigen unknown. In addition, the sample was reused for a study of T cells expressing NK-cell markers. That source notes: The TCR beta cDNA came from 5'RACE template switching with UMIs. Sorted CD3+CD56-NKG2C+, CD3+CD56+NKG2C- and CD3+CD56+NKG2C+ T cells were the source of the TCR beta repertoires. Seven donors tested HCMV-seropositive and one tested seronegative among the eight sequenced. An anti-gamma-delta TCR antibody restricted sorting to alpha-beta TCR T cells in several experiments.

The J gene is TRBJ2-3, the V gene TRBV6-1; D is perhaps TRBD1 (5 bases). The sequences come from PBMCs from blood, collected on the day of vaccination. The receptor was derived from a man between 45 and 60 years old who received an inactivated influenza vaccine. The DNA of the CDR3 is TGTGCCAGCAGTCCCCGCCCAGGGAGCACAGATACGCAGTATTTT. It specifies CASSPRPGSTDTQYF.